A few counts support the clone carrying this T cell receptor (beta chain). In the same sample, other DNA sequences code for this CDR3. This specimen comes from a study of beta chain features in type 1 diabetes. V lost 1 base and J lost 1; bases outside the gene matches: 2. This CDR3 spans 14 amino acids. CDR1 and CDR2 (germline): SQVTM, ANQGSEA. cDNA synthesis used the whole RNA isolate, giving expressed TCRB sequences. Only in-frame clones appear in the TCRdb table, and some are missing; sequencing was by immunoSEQ multiplex PCR. Among more than 300,000 clones listed, about 14% were seen once. The TCR originated in a woman between 18 and 29 years old in good health. The specimen was naive CD4+ T cells from blood. V usage is TRBV29-1 and J usage is TRBJ2-3; 7 nucleotides agree with TRBD2. CDR3 sequence reads: CSVEGLAGTDTQYF. For the CDR3, the DNA is TGCAGCGTTGAAGGCCTAGCGGGCACAGATACGCAGTATTTT.